Below are 10 T cell receptor beta chains sequenced from a single sample in a study of graft-versus-host responses after intestinal transplantation. Antigen specificity for these receptors is unknown. The table came from immunoSEQ multiplex PCR; TCRdb's copy has only in-frame clones and leaves some out. The profile covers 75,000 to 100,000 clones, with about 93% appearing a single time and roughly 0.49% taken by the ten largest. The starting material was unstimulated CD8+ T cells sorted from spleen or lymph node cells, obtained before intestinal transplant. These receptors were taken from a human donor who received an intestinal transplant.

This chain connects TRBV13 to TRBJ2-5; possible D gene TRBD1, 6 bases. CDR1 and CDR2 from the germline V gene are PRHDT and FYEKMQ (reference sequence). Trimming stripped 5 bases from V and 2 bases from J, with 18 bases between. The CDR3 extends over 16 amino acids. The CDR3 sequence is CASSARGTDIQETQYF. The CDR3, as DNA: TGTGCCAGCAGCGCGAGGGGGACCGATATACAAGAGACCCAGTACTTC.

This sequence joins TRBV4-1 and TRBJ2-1; TRBD2 aligns across 9 bases. V lost 0 bases, J lost 5 bases, and 8 bases stayed unmatched. The germline CDR1 and CDR2 sequences are MGHRA and YSYEKL. CDR3 length: 17 residues. The CDR3 region has the DNA TGCGCCAGCAGCCAAGATTGGCTAGCGGGACCCAACAATGAGCAGTTCTTC. This encodes CASSQDWLAGPNNEQFF.

The V call is TRBV7-9, the J call TRBJ2-7; 9 bases agree with TRBD2. This CDR3 region has 15 residues. V was pared by 7 bases and J by 4 bases, with 11 bases of the junction left unmatched. CDR1 is SEHNR and CDR2 is FQNEAQ in the germline V gene (reference sequence). The CDR3 is CASTPAIAGEYEQYF. In DNA form, the CDR3 reads TGTGCCAGCACTCCGGCGATAGCGGGGGAGTACGAGCAGTACTTC.

This clone was seen just once. This chain joins TRBV7-9 and TRBJ2-7; TRBD1 matches at 9 bases. Germline trimming cut 5 bases from V and 7 bases from J; bases unmatched to any gene: 9. From germline, CDR1 is SEHNR and CDR2 FQNEAQ (reference sequence). This CDR3 has 14 residues. In DNA, the CDR3 is TGTGCCAGCAGCCCGTCACAGGGGGCGGATGAGCAGTACTTC. Its protein is CASSPSQGADEQYF.

V usage is TRBV9 and J usage is TRBJ2-4, with a weak D call TRBD2 (6 bases). The CDR3 covers 15 residues. The germline V and J ends were trimmed by 3 bases and 1 base, with 11 bases remaining between them. From germline, CDR1 is SGDLS and CDR2 YYNGEE. The CDR3 loop reads CASSGSAGAKNIQYF. The DNA for the CDR3 is TGTGCCAGCAGCGGATCGGCGGGGGCCAAAAACATTCAGTACTTC.

V usage is TRBV19 and J usage is TRBJ2-5; a possible D gene is TRBD1 (6 bases). The CDR3 totals 15 residues. Looked up from germline, CDR1 is LNHDA and CDR2 is SQIVND (reference sequence). The germline V and J ends were trimmed by 3 bases and 3 bases, with 14 bases remaining between them. In nucleotides, the CDR3 is TGTGCCAGTAGTATTGGGCGAGGGGGAAAAGAGACCCAGTACTTC. Amino acids: CASSIGRGGKETQYF.

This rearrangement joins TRBV6-1 to TRBJ1-2; 7 nucleotides agree with TRBD1. Germline trimming cut 0 bases from V and 9 bases from J; bases unmatched to any gene: 4. The CDR3 length is 13 residues. Germline lookup yields CDR1 MNHNS and CDR2 SASEGT. CDR3 nucleotides: TGTGCCAGCAGTGAAGCGGGACAGTTTAGCTACACCTTC. Its protein product is CASSEAGQFSYTF.

This clone has a single count. The V and J genes are TRBV7-9 and TRBJ2-5; 10 nucleotides line up with TRBD2. The germline V gene has CDR1 SEHNR and CDR2 FQNEAQ (reference sequence). The CDR3 is made up of 16 amino acids. V dropped 2 bases and J dropped 5; count of bases not matched to a gene: 8. The CDR3 loop reads CASSLRASGSRETQYF. CDR3 DNA: TGTGCCAGCAGCTTAAGGGCTAGCGGGAGCCGGGAGACCCAGTACTTC.

V usage is TRBV4-2 and J usage is TRBJ2-7; tentatively, D is TRBD2 (6 bases). The CDR3 loop spans 15 amino acids. Trimming pared 3 bases from V and 2 bases from J, leaving 14 bases between. In germline, CDR1 is LGHNA, CDR2 YNFKEQ. DNA of the CDR3: TGTGCCAGCAGCCAGATGTGGGGGGTTACCTACGAGCAGTACTTC. Translated, it gives CASSQMWGVTYEQYF.

The CDR3, as DNA: TGTGCCAGCAGCTTAGGTGGACTAGCGGAAAACATTCAGTACTTC. This encodes CASSLGGLAENIQYF. The gene calls are TRBV7-6 and TRBJ2-4, with TRBD2 identical over 10 bases. Germline-derived CDR1 and CDR2 are SGHVS and FNYEAQ. CDR3 length: 15 residues. The V gene end was trimmed by 1 base and the J gene end by 5 bases; junction bases not matched to a gene: 2. The full variable domain, completed using reference TRBV7-6 and TRBJ2-4, is GAGVSQSPRYKVTKRGQDVALRCDPISGHVSLYWYRQALGQGPEFLTYFNYEAQQDKSGLPNDRFSAERPEGSISTLTIQRTEQRDSAMYRCASSLGGLAENIQYFGAGTRLSVL.